A selection of T cell receptor beta chains follows, all from one sample in a study of blood T cells in healthy people across ages. TCRdb re-analysed the 5' RACE reads in MiXCR, keeping a single row per CDR3 protein. Among roughly 1.5 million distinct CDR3 sequences listed, roughly two fifths were seen once. The sample was blood. Every receptor here comes from a woman aged 18-29 years in good health. Both conserved end residues are part of each CDR3. The D gene is left open where the match is weak. Where a row states a size, it is once, few, many or the class of an expanded clone; other rows omit it.

j_call | v_call | clone_size | d_call | cdr3_aa | cdr3_nt
TRBJ2-5 | TRBV12-3/TRBV12-4 | NA | NA | CASSLERGSQETQYF | TGTGCCAGCAGTTTAGAACGGGGCAGTCAAGAGACCCAGTACTTC
TRBJ2-1 | TRBV20-1 | NA | NA | CSVEDRTITYEQFF | TGCAGTGTGGAGGACCGTACAATTACCTACGAGCAGTTCTTC
TRBJ1-5 | TRBV12-3/TRBV12-4 | few | TRBD1 | CATGDRDNQPQHF | TGTGCCACCGGGGACAGGGACAATCAGCCCCAGCATTTT
TRBJ1-2 | TRBV7-9 | NA | NA | CASSFTMGAGYGYTF | TGTGCCAGCAGCTTCACCATGGGGGCAGGCTATGGCTACACCTTC
TRBJ2-3 | TRBV24-1 | NA | NA | CATSVGGEDTQYF | TGTGCCACCAGTGTGGGGGGAGAAGATACGCAGTATTTT
TRBJ2-7 | TRBV20-1 | NA | NA | CSARDSLSSYEQYF | TGCAGTGCTAGGGACTCCCTGAGCTCCTACGAGCAGTACTTC
TRBJ2-7 | TRBV20-1 | NA | NA | CSATPGATPYEQYF | TGCAGTGCTACCCCCGGTGCGACCCCCTACGAGCAGTACTTC
TRBJ2-1 | TRBV7-2 | few | TRBD2 | CASLLAGDYNEQFF | TGTGCCAGCTTACTAGCGGGAGACTACAATGAGCAGTTCTTC
TRBJ1-5 | TRBV6-1 | NA | NA | CASRQVGWNQPQHF | TGTGCCAGCAGACAGGTAGGGTGGAATCAGCCCCAGCATTTT
TRBJ2-3 | TRBV12-3/TRBV12-4 | NA | TRBD1 | CASSPRTGWSDTQYF | TGTGCCAGCAGTCCTCGGACAGGGTGGTCAGATACGCAGTATTTT
TRBJ2-5 | TRBV29-1 | NA | NA | CSLGTVETQYF | TGCAGCTTGGGGACCGTGGAGACCCAGTACTTC
TRBJ1-5 | TRBV13 | NA | NA | CASGQINQPQHF | TGTGCCAGCGGACAGATCAATCAGCCCCAGCATTTT
TRBJ2-7 | TRBV20-1 | NA | TRBD2 | CSANRAAGGGYEQYF | TGCAGTGCAAACCGAGCGGCCGGGGGGGGCTACGAGCAGTACTTC
TRBJ2-1 | TRBV4-1 | NA | NA | CASSQWGPQETQFF | TGCGCCAGCAGCCAGTGGGGACCCCAAGAGACCCAGTTCTTC
TRBJ2-6 | TRBV7-2 | few | NA | CASSLHTGSGANVLTF | TGTGCCAGCAGCCTACATACAGGTTCTGGGGCCAACGTCCTGACTTTC
TRBJ2-7 | TRBV27 | NA | NA | CASRHRDGTYEQYF | TGTGCCAGCAGGCATCGGGACGGCACCTACGAGCAGTACTTC
TRBJ2-7 | TRBV10-3 | NA | NA | CAIKGTETYEQYF | TGTGCCATCAAAGGGACGGAGACCTACGAGCAGTACTTC
TRBJ2-2 | TRBV6-6 | once | NA | CASRERQKELFF | TGTGCCAGCAGGGAACGGCAGAAGGAGCTGTTTTTT
TRBJ2-6 | TRBV6-5 | NA | NA | CASRKNLAGANVLTF | TGTGCCAGCAGGAAGAATCTGGCTGGGGCCAACGTCCTGACTTTC
TRBJ1-5 | TRBV12-3/TRBV12-4 | NA | NA | CASSLGVKGPQPQHF | TGTGCCAGCAGTTTAGGAGTAAAGGGACCTCAGCCCCAGCATTTT
TRBJ2-1 | TRBV7-7 | NA | TRBD1 | CASSLAQGAHNEQFF | TGTGCTAGCAGCTTAGCACAGGGGGCTCACAATGAGCAGTTCTTC
TRBJ1-1 | TRBV7-9 | NA | NA | CASSARVRGLNTEAFF | TGTGCCAGCAGCGCACGAGTGAGGGGCCTGAACACTGAAGCTTTCTTT
TRBJ2-2 | TRBV7-2 | NA | NA | CASSLRWRADGTGELFF | TGTGCCAGCAGCTTAAGGTGGCGTGCGGACGGCACCGGGGAGCTGTTTTTT
TRBJ2-7 | TRBV6-1 | NA | NA | CASNPEAVAAFNEQYF | TGTGCCAGCAATCCAGAAGCTGTAGCGGCCTTCAACGAGCAGTACTTC
TRBJ1-2 | TRBV20-1 | once | NA | CSARSPWGRGHGYTF | TGCAGTGCTAGATCCCCTTGGGGACGGGGCCATGGCTACACCTTC
TRBJ1-2 | TRBV2 | NA | NA | CATQPVLLRAYGYTF | TGTGCCACCCAACCAGTCCTTTTAAGGGCCTATGGCTACACCTTC
TRBJ2-1 | TRBV6-1 | few | NA | CASSRYYEQFF | TGTGCCAGCAGTAGATACTATGAGCAGTTCTTC
TRBJ1-1 | TRBV20-1 | few | NA | CSAPGPLNTEAFF | TGCAGTGCACCCGGACCGCTGAACACTGAAGCTTTCTTT
TRBJ2-1 | TRBV27 | few | NA | CASRLGAGSYNEQFF | TGTGCCAGCCGGCTAGGGGCTGGCTCCTACAATGAGCAGTTCTTC
TRBJ2-7 | TRBV4-1 | NA | TRBD1 | CASSQPGQDPFYEQYF | TGCGCCAGCAGCCAACCTGGACAGGATCCTTTCTACGAGCAGTACTTC
TRBJ2-1 | TRBV20-1 | NA | NA | CSAGVVGPYNEQFF | TGCAGTGCGGGAGTGGTCGGGCCGTACAATGAGCAGTTCTTC
TRBJ1-1 | TRBV12-1 | NA | NA | CASSFVKIRGRRAFF | TGTGCCAGCAGCTTTGTGAAAATAAGGGGGCGGCGGGCTTTCTTT
TRBJ1-4 | TRBV20-1 | NA | TRBD1 | CSARDRNLNEKLFF | TGCAGTGCTAGGGACAGGAACCTTAATGAAAAACTGTTTTTT
TRBJ2-7 | TRBV28 | few | NA | CASSLNPVFRGNEQYF | TGTGCCAGCAGTTTAAATCCTGTTTTTCGCGGGAACGAGCAGTACTTC
TRBJ2-1 | TRBV20-1 | few | TRBD2 | CSAHGTSGRGNEQFF | TGCAGTGCCCACGGGACTAGCGGGAGGGGCAATGAGCAGTTCTTC
TRBJ2-1 | TRBV12-3/TRBV12-4 | few | NA | CASSLVIRGGNEQFF | TGTGCCAGCAGTTTAGTTATCAGGGGGGGCAATGAGCAGTTCTTC
TRBJ2-3 | TRBV6-2/TRBV6-3 | NA | TRBD1 | CASRPHRTGASTDTQYF | TGTGCCAGCAGACCCCATCGGACAGGGGCTAGCACAGATACGCAGTATTTT
TRBJ2-1 | TRBV7-9 | NA | TRBD2 | CASSFSGGPEQFF | TGTGCCAGCAGCTTTAGCGGGGGGCCGGAGCAGTTCTTC
TRBJ2-1 | TRBV7-7 | few | NA | CASSSDRLDEQFF | TGTGCTAGCAGCTCCGACAGGTTAGATGAGCAGTTCTTC
TRBJ2-1 | TRBV12-3/TRBV12-4 | few | TRBD1 | CASSLVTGENNEQFF | TGTGCCAGCAGTTTAGTAACAGGGGAAAACAATGAGCAGTTCTTC
TRBJ1-1 | TRBV29-1 | NA | NA | CSVVRRDKTEAFF | TGCAGCGTTGTACGCAGGGACAAGACTGAAGCTTTCTTT
TRBJ1-2 | TRBV6-2/TRBV6-3 | NA | NA | CASSTSGTHYGYTF | TGTGCCAGCAGTACCTCCGGGACCCACTATGGCTACACCTTC
TRBJ2-7 | TRBV4-3 | NA | NA | CASSQERGPQLEQYF | TGCGCCAGCAGCCAAGAGCGGGGTCCACAGCTCGAGCAGTACTTC
TRBJ1-2 | TRBV7-3 | NA | TRBD1 | CASIHRGYYGYTF | TGTGCCAGCATCCACAGGGGTTACTATGGCTACACCTTC
TRBJ1-3 | TRBV27 | NA | NA | CASSLSGGPVNTIYF | TGTGCCAGCAGTTTATCTGGGGGCCCTGTAAACACCATATATTTT
TRBJ1-5 | TRBV20-1 | NA | TRBD1 | CSAPIWDSARSNQPQHF | TGCAGTGCCCCGATCTGGGACAGTGCCCGTAGCAATCAGCCCCAGCATTTT
TRBJ2-3 | TRBV13 | many | TRBD2 | CASSPPGLAGGLDTQYF | TGTGCCAGCAGCCCACCGGGACTAGCGGGAGGTTTAGATACGCAGTATTTT
TRBJ2-1 | TRBV5-4 | NA | NA | CASSEADSFYNEQFF | TGTGCCAGCAGCGAGGCGGACTCCTTTTACAATGAGCAGTTCTTC
TRBJ2-7 | TRBV7-2 | few | NA | CASSLSGDNYYEQYF | TGTGCCAGCAGCTTATCCGGGGATAACTACTACGAGCAGTACTTC